Below are 12 T cell receptor beta chains sequenced from a single sample in a study of shared clonotypes between healthy human individuals. TCRdb's copy holds only in-frame clones and misses some; the assay was immunoSEQ multiplex PCR. The sample contains some 660,000 clones, approximately 73% of which appear only once. Source material: memory CD4+ T cells sorted from blood. Subset denoted: CD45RA-negative fraction. Source of these receptors: a woman aged 25 to 39 in good health.

This clone was recorded at least ten times. The chain is built from TRBV29-1 and TRBJ2-1; TRBD2 aligns across 16 bases. CDR1 and CDR2 (germline): SQVTM, ANQGSEA. Germline trimming cut 6 bases from V and 5 bases from J; bases unmatched to any gene: 10. The CDR3 is made up of 17 amino acids. The CDR3 here is CSVGGTSGRALNNEQFF. As DNA, the CDR3 is TGCAGCGTGGGAGGGACTAGCGGGAGGGCCTTGAACAATGAGCAGTTCTTC.

This clone was seen a single time. This chain connects TRBV28 to TRBJ1-5; perhaps TRBD1 as D (5 bases). The germline gives CDR1 MDHEN, CDR2 SYDVKM. Trimming shortened V by 1 base and J by 1 base, and 11 bases separated the two germline ends. The CDR3 runs 16 residues. The CDR3 DNA is TGTGCCAGCAGTTTATCGTACGGGACGAGCAATCAGCCCCAGCATTTT. This translates into CASSLSYGTSNQPQHF.

In this sample, this clone turned up a few times. The V and J genes are TRBV19 and TRBJ2-7; D is possibly TRBD1 (5 bases). Germline CDR1 and CDR2: LNHDA and SQIVND (reference sequence). The CDR3 loop spans 15 amino acids. Deletions cut 3 bases from V and 2 bases from J, with 14 bases between. CDR3 sequence reads: CASSIRNQGAYEQYF. CDR3 coding DNA: TGTGCCAGTAGTATCAGGAATCAGGGTGCCTACGAGCAGTACTTC.

The rearrangement links TRBV4-1 to TRBJ2-1; D ambiguous. Germline lookup yields CDR1 MGHRA and CDR2 YSYEKL. Deletions cut 0 bases from V and 6 bases from J, with 9 bases between. CDR3 length equals 14 residues. In DNA, the CDR3 is TGCGCCAGCAGCCAAGATATGGGGTCCAATGAGCAGTTCTTC. This codes for CASSQDMGSNEQFF.

This clone was picked up one time. The rearrangement joins TRBV5-1 to TRBJ2-7; 8 bases match TRBD2. The junction had 15 bases not matched to a gene; V was cut back by 1 base and J by 3 bases. The CDR3 spans 18 residues. Germline CDR1 and CDR2: SGHRS and YFSETQ. The CDR3 reads CASSLRSAREAPVYEQYF. DNA for the CDR3: TGCGCCAGCAGCTTGAGATCTGCGCGGGAGGCGCCTGTCTACGAGCAGTACTTC.

The table lists this clone with a few counts. This chain links TRBV7-9 with TRBJ2-4, with 10 bases lining up with TRBD2. After removal of 4 bases from V and 7 bases from J, the junction contained 4 bases not matched to a gene. Germline CDR1 and CDR2: SEHNR and FQNEAQ (reference sequence). The CDR3 is 14 residues long. Here the CDR3 DNA reads TGTGCCAGCAGCTGGACTAGCGGACAGAACATTCAGTACTTC. This gives the protein CASSWTSGQNIQYF.

This clone was recorded only once. Other DNA sequences in the sample encode the same CDR3. The chain employs TRBV6-5 and TRBJ2-3, with no clear D. Between the trimmed V and J ends, which lost 2 bases and 0 bases, there was a span of 6 bases. The CDR3 has 14 residues. Germline V CDR1 and CDR2: MNHEY, SVGAGI. The CDR3 nucleotides read TGTGCCAGCAGTTACGTTGGGAGCACAGATACGCAGTATTTT. Residues: CASSYVGSTDTQYF.

This CDR3 reads CASSPNRDRVSTEAFF. The CDR3 DNA reads TGTGCCAGTAGCCCAAACCGGGACAGGGTTTCCACTGAAGCTTTCTTT. The gene calls are TRBV19 and TRBJ1-1; 9 bases map to TRBD1. The CDR3 runs 16 residues. The ends lost 6 bases at V and 4 bases at J; junction bases unmatched: 12. CDR1 is LNHDA and CDR2 is SQIVND in the germline V gene (reference sequence).

The table lists this clone with a few counts. The DNA for the CDR3 is TGTGCCAGCACCTTAGGACTGAGCTCCTACAATGAGCAGTTCTTC. Its protein product is CASTLGLSSYNEQFF. This chain links TRBV9 with TRBJ2-1; D may be TRBD2 (5 bases). This CDR3 comprises 15 residues. Trimming left V 6 bases short and J 0 bases short, with 13 bases between. CDR1 and CDR2 from the germline V gene are SGDLS and YYNGEE.

CDR3 residues: CASSLQTREWGEQFF. The CDR3 DNA reads as TGTGCCAGCAGCCTCCAGACGCGGGAGTGGGGTGAGCAGTTCTTC. The chain links TRBV7-3 to TRBJ2-1; 7 bases align to TRBD2. The V and J ends lost 5 bases and 9 bases, in that order; junction bases with no gene match: 13. The CDR3 is made up of 15 amino acids. The germline V gene has CDR1 SGHTA and CDR2 FQGTGA.

Comment on this clone: This specimen includes other DNA sequences encoding the same CDR3. The chain joins TRBV18 to TRBJ2-7; 8 bases fit TRBD1. Germline CDR1 reads KGHSH; CDR2 reads LQKENI. The V gene end was trimmed by 1 base and the J gene end by 2 bases; junction bases not matched to a gene: 1. CDR3 length equals 14 residues. CDR3 bases: TGTGCCAGCTCACCACGGGACAGGACCTACGAGCAGTACTTC. This sequence encodes CASSPRDRTYEQYF.

This sequence joins TRBV27 and TRBJ2-7; TRBD2 matches 7 bases. There are 14 residues in the CDR3. The germline gives CDR1 MNHEY, CDR2 SMNVEV (reference sequence). J was trimmed by 5 bases and V by 6 bases; bases with no gene match: 10. The CDR3 DNA reads TGTGCCAGCAGCGCAATGCGGGGGACCCACGAGCAGTACTTC. It encodes CASSAMRGTHEQYF.